The text below deals with one TCR beta chain. No antigen is known for it. The record originates from a study of cytomegalovirus exposure and HLA in healthy donors. Broader study findings: Judged likely to be a sequencing artifact was a cluster of highly shared sequence variants. Common viral pathogens were later found to be apparently linked to several of the most significant clusters. Previous analysis showed most TCR beta V segments were productive about 87% or about 30% of the time. Later on, an analysis showed TCR association rates differing by HLA locus, with DRB1 the most and HLA-C the fewest.

PCR used 60 Vbeta primers and 13 Jbeta primers. The protocol was immunoSEQ multiplex PCR, while the TCRdb copy is restricted to in-frame clones and leaves out a portion. The data hold roughly 170,000 clones, with around 80% observed a single time. V gave up 3 bases and J gave up 4 bases, with 13 bases separating them. This CDR3 contains 15 residues. Germline CDR1 SNHLY, CDR2 FYNNEI. Specimen: PBMCs. The sequence was obtained from a woman aged 25 to 45 in good health and CMV-seropositive. The chain uses TRBV2 and TRBJ2-1, with D possibly being TRBD1 (6 bases). The CDR3 spells CASSEDSQGYNEQFF. The CDR3 region has the DNA TGTGCCAGCAGTGAGGACAGTCAAGGTTACAATGAGCAGTTCTTC.